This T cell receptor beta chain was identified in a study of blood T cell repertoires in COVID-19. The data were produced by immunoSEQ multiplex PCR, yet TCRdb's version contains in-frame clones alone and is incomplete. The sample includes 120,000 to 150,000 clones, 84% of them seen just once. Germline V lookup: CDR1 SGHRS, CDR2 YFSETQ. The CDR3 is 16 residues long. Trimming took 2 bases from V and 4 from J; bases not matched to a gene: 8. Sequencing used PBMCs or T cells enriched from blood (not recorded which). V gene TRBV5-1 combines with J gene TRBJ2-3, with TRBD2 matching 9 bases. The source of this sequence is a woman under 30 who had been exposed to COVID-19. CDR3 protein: CASSLNPGLAPDTQYF. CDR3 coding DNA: TGCGCCAGCAGCTTAAACCCGGGACTAGCCCCAGATACGCAGTATTTT. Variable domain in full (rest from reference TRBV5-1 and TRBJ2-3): KAGVTQTPRYLIKTRGQQVTLSCSPISGHRSVSWYQQTPGQGLQFLFEYFSETQRNKGNFPGRFSGRQFSNSRSEMNVSTLELGDSALYLCASSLNPGLAPDTQYFGPGTRLTVL.